This passage covers 11 T cell receptor beta chains from one sample sequenced in a study of radiotherapy plus CTLA-4 blockade in lung cancer. TCRdb's copy holds only in-frame clones and misses some; the assay was immunoSEQ multiplex PCR. The table records 65,000 to 100,000 clones, less than 90% of them present only once. Material: peripheral blood, obtained from a patient treated with radiotherapy plus ipilimumab. The receptors originated from a human donor with non-small cell lung cancer who had stable disease on radiotherapy plus ipilimumab.

The chain is built from TRBV7-6 and TRBJ2-1, with 14 nucleotides matching TRBD2. The trim removed 5 bases at V and 1 base at J, leaving 4 bases unmatched. Germline CDR1 reads SGHVS; CDR2 reads FNYEAQ. This CDR3 region has 17 residues. DNA for the CDR3: TGTGCCAGCAGCCTGACTAGCGGGGGGGCTTCCTACAATGAGCAGTTCTTC. This sequence encodes CASSLTSGGASYNEQFF. The complete variable domain, with remaining parts taken from reference TRBV7-6 and TRBJ2-1, reads GAGVSQSPRYKVTKRGQDVALRCDPISGHVSLYWYRQALGQGPEFLTYFNYEAQQDKSGLPNDRFSAERPEGSISTLTIQRTEQRDSAMYRCASSLTSGGASYNEQFFGPGTRLTVL.

The chain links TRBV11-2 to TRBJ1-1; 8 nucleotides match TRBD1. This CDR3 spans 15 amino acids. V was pared by 5 bases and J by 5 bases, with 10 bases of the junction left unmatched. The V gene's germline CDR1 is SGHAT and CDR2 FQNNGV. The CDR3, as DNA: TGTGCCAGCAGCGGGACAGGTGTGTTAAGTACTGAAGCTTTCTTT. The encoded protein is CASSGTGVLSTEAFF.

The chain links TRBV5-1 to TRBJ2-3; no reliable D call. This CDR3 region has 12 residues. Germline-derived CDR1 and CDR2 are SGHRS and YFSETQ. V dropped 7 bases and J dropped 5 bases, with 11 bases sitting between them. The CDR3 sequence: CASSAGRDTQYF. The CDR3 DNA reads as TGCGCCAGCTCCGCCGGCAGAGATACGCAGTATTTT.

The chain recombines TRBV9 with TRBJ1-1; D may be TRBD1 (5 bases). This CDR3 is 14 amino acids long. V lost 0 bases to trimming and J lost 5 bases, with 11 bases between them. Germline V lookup: CDR1 SGDLS, CDR2 YYNGEE. CDR3 in DNA: TGTGCCAGCAGCGTAGTCGGGGGTGGGACTGAAGCTTTCTTT. The encoded protein is CASSVVGGGTEAFF.

V usage is TRBV19 and J usage is TRBJ1-5; D is uncertain. Germline values: CDR1 LNHDA, CDR2 SQIVND (reference sequence). The CDR3 contains 14 residues. The V end was cut by 3 bases, the J end by 0 bases, with 6 bases between. The CDR3 DNA is TGTGCCAGTAGTATGGTGTATAGCAATCAGCCCCAGCATTTT. Translation: CASSMVYSNQPQHF.

This chain links TRBV7-6 with TRBJ2-1; 8 nucleotides line up with TRBD2. J gave up 3 bases and V 0 bases, and 7 bases lay outside the gene matches. CDR3 length: 17 residues. Germline assignment: CDR1 SGHVS and CDR2 FNYEAQ. The CDR3 sequence is CASSLARGSGGYNEQFF. CDR3 sequence (DNA): TGTGCCAGCAGCTTAGCCCGGGGCAGCGGGGGCTACAATGAGCAGTTCTTC. Full variable domain (missing parts from reference TRBV7-6 and TRBJ2-1): GAGVSQSPRYKVTKRGQDVALRCDPISGHVSLYWYRQALGQGPEFLTYFNYEAQQDKSGLPNDRFSAERPEGSISTLTIQRTEQRDSAMYRCASSLARGSGGYNEQFFGPGTRLTVL.

The V call is TRBV7-9, the J call TRBJ2-6; possible D gene TRBD1, 5 bases. Germline V gene lookup returns CDR1 SEHNR and CDR2 FQNEAQ (reference sequence). This CDR3 is 15 amino acids long. Trimming took off 4 bases at V and 3 bases at J, with 10 bases between the two ends. This chain's CDR3 is CASSWAQGGANVLTF. The CDR3 bases are TGTGCCAGCAGCTGGGCCCAGGGTGGGGCCAACGTCCTGACTTTC.

As to this clone: The sample carries other DNA sequences with the same CDR3. The chain couples TRBV28 to TRBJ2-5; D remains ambiguous. This CDR3 is 12 amino acids long. Per the germline V gene, CDR1 is MDHEN and CDR2 is SYDVKM. V was trimmed by 7 bases and J by 3 bases, leaving 9 bases between them. The CDR3 sequence is CASIGIEETQYF. The CDR3 DNA is TGTGCCAGCATAGGCATCGAAGAGACCCAGTACTTC.

The chain has TRBV9 and TRBJ2-7, with D possibly being TRBD2 (6 bases). Trimming took 3 bases from V and 2 from J, leaving 15 bases between them. The CDR3 covers 15 residues. From germline, CDR1 is SGDLS and CDR2 YYNGEE. This CDR3 reads CASSETGTSTYEQYF. The CDR3 coding sequence is TGTGCCAGCAGCGAAACCGGGACTTCTACCTACGAGCAGTACTTC.

This rearrangement joins TRBV5-4 to TRBJ1-3, with D maybe TRBD1 (5 bases). There are 13 residues in the CDR3. Trimming removed 5 bases at V and 4 bases at J, with 10 bases between. CDR1 and CDR2 from the germline V gene are SGHNT and YYREEE (reference sequence). The CDR3 sequence: CASRLDRGNTIYF. CDR3 bases: TGTGCCAGCAGACTCGACAGAGGAAACACCATATATTTT.

This chain uses TRBV10-1 with TRBJ2-2; 7 bases agree with TRBD2. CDR3 length equals 15 residues. After removal of 6 bases from V and 3 bases from J, the junction contained 7 bases not matched to a gene. Germline V gene data show CDR1 as WNHNN and CDR2 as SYGVQD (reference sequence). CDR3 sequence (DNA): TGCGCCAGCAGCGGGACTACAACCGACACCGGGGAGCTGTTTTTT. Protein: CASSGTTTDTGELFF.